Each of the 26 T cell receptor beta chains below was sequenced from the same sample in a study of blood T cells in healthy people across ages. Primers used in a second PCR of about 7 to 11 cycles were a sample-barcoded 5' primer and a J-beta primer mix. TCRdb processed the 5' RACE reads anew with MiXCR; each CDR3 protein has one entry. This table holds 650,000 to 700,000 distinct CDR3 sequences, 40% to 65% found once. The sample taken for sequencing was blood. These receptors came from a woman older than 75 in good health.

Of note for this clonotype: The junction differs from germline at one of its ends, possibly a read error. The CDR3 DNA sequence: TGTACCAGCATTAAAGGCGGGAAGGCCTACGAGCAGTACTTC. Its protein product is CTSIKGGKAYEQYF. J is TRBJ2-7 and V is TRBV28; D might be TRBD2 (6 bases). CDR3 length: 14 amino acids. Germline V gene data show CDR1 as MDHEN and CDR2 as SYDVKM.

In this sample, this clonotype turned up a few times. The genes are TRBV7-2 and TRBJ2-1; 12 nucleotides line up with TRBD2. Unmatched junction bases numbered 13, after V lost 1 base and J lost 12 bases. The CDR3 is 17 amino acids. In germline, CDR1 is SGHTA, CDR2 FQGNSA. The CDR3 region has the DNA TGTGCCAGCAGCTTAGGGGCTAGCGGGGGGGAGAGCTTCGGGCAGTTCTTC. Translation gives CASSLGASGGESFGQFF. Based on the CDR3 plus reference TRBV7-2 and TRBJ2-1, the full variable domain is GAGVSQSPSNKVTEKGKDVELRCDPISGHTALYWYRQSLGQGLEFLIYFQGNSAPDKSGLPSDRFSAERTGGSVSTLTIQRTQQEDSAVYLCASSLGASGGESFGQFFGPGTRLTVL.

Written as DNA, the CDR3 is TGTGCCAGCAGTCCGGACAGCCGGTGGGATACGCAGTATTTT. This codes for CASSPDSRWDTQYF. The chain carries TRBV6-5 and TRBJ2-3; TRBD1 might be the D (6 bases). Germline V gene data show CDR1 as MNHEY and CDR2 as SVGAGI. The ends were cut back, 5 bases at V and 6 bases at J, with 15 bases in the middle. The CDR3 length is 14 residues.

This clonotype has a handful of counts. The V and J genes are TRBV19 and TRBJ1-1; TRBD1 agrees at 8 bases. This CDR3 contains 15 residues. CDR1 and CDR2 (germline): LNHDA, SQIVND (reference sequence). V shed 3 bases, J shed 5 bases, and the junction held 8 bases outside the gene matches. The CDR3 loop reads CASSIPDRVGTEAFF. CDR3 nucleotide sequence: TGTGCCAGTAGTATCCCGGACAGGGTAGGAACTGAAGCTTTCTTT.

The genes are TRBV2 and TRBJ1-5, with TRBD1 as a possible D gene (5 bases). The ends were cut back, 4 bases at V and 2 bases at J, with 9 bases in the middle. This CDR3 is 14 amino acids long. Per the germline V gene, CDR1 is SNHLY and CDR2 is FYNNEI. CDR3 residues: CASSVGLGNQPQHF. The DNA for the CDR3 is TGTGCCAGCAGTGTGGGACTTGGCAATCAGCCCCAGCATTTT.

This clonotype came up many times. This chain joins TRBV20-1 and TRBJ2-7, with 7 bases that match TRBD1. Germline CDR1 and CDR2: DFQATT and SNEGSKA (reference sequence). Losses at the gene ends were 7 bases for V and 2 bases for J; bases not matched to a gene: 2. The CDR3 length is 11 residues. Here the CDR3 DNA reads TGCAGTGTGACAGGGACCTACGAGCAGTACTTC. Encoded protein: CSVTGTYEQYF.

In regard to this clonotype: With a much larger clone just one base away, this may be a read error. The V and J genes are TRBV12-3 or TRBV12-4 and TRBJ2-5; 10 nucleotides line up with TRBD2. This CDR3 is 18 amino acids long. CDR3 in amino acids: CASSPRRLGLAKQETRYF. DNA of the CDR3: TGTGCCAGCAGTCCGCGTAGGTTGGGACTAGCGAAACAAGAGACCCGGTACTTC.

There are a few counts of this clonotype. The CDR3 nucleotides read TGCGCCAGCAGCCAAGGAAGGAGGACTAGCGGGAGCCGGACCGGGGAGCTGTTTTTT. Translated: CASSQGRRTSGSRTGELFF. J is TRBJ2-2 and V is TRBV4-1; 13 nucleotides line up with TRBD2. The CDR3 contains 19 residues. CDR1 is MGHRA, CDR2 YSYEKL, per germline. Losses at the gene ends were 1 base for V and 5 bases for J; bases not matched to a gene: 10.

The genes are TRBV30 and TRBJ2-2; maybe TRBD1 (5 bases). This CDR3 spans 13 amino acids. Germline V gene data show CDR1 as GTSNPN and CDR2 as SVGIG (reference sequence). V lost 0 bases and J 5 bases, leaving 7 bases between the germline ends. The CDR3 spells CAWSVQVTGELFF. The CDR3 DNA reads TGTGCCTGGAGTGTACAGGTGACCGGGGAGCTGTTTTTT.

There are many counts of this clonotype. The rearrangement joins TRBV18 to TRBJ2-3; D is undetermined. Trimming left V 3 bases short and J 4 bases short, with 8 bases between. Germline V CDR1 and CDR2: KGHSH, LQKENI. The CDR3 length is 13 residues. In DNA form, the CDR3 reads TGTGCCAGCTCACCCCCCTCCTCAGATACGCAGTATTTT. Its translation: CASSPPSSDTQYF.

This clonotype was found a few times. This chain connects TRBV5-1 to TRBJ1-6, with a weak D call TRBD1 (6 bases). Trimming removed 0 bases from V and 8 bases from J, with 9 bases in between. The CDR3 covers 14 residues. Germline values: CDR1 SGHRS, CDR2 YFSETQ. The CDR3 loop is CASSLAGGDSPLHF. CDR3 coding DNA: TGCGCCAGCAGCTTGGCGGGGGGCGATTCACCCCTCCACTTT.

This clonotype was detected many times. The genes are TRBV10-3 and TRBJ2-7, with a tentative D call TRBD1 (5 bases). The CDR3 totals 15 residues. Trimming pared 6 bases from V and 0 bases from J, leaving 15 bases between. Germline assignment: CDR1 ENHRY and CDR2 SYGVKD. Here the CDR3 DNA reads TGTGCCATCAGAAACCTAAATCAGGGCTCCTACGAGCAGTACTTC. This gives the protein CAIRNLNQGSYEQYF.

Concerning this clonotype: Being one base from a much bigger clone, this may be a read error. The genes are TRBV7-6 and TRBJ2-1; TRBD2 matches at 13 bases. The CDR3 runs 18 residues. Germline values: CDR1 SGHVS, CDR2 FNYEAQ. CDR3 DNA sequence: TGTGTCAGCAGCCCGACTAGCGGGAGGTTTGTATCCTACAATGAGCAGTTCTTC. This sequence encodes CVSSPTSGRFVSYNEQFF. Full variable domain (missing parts from reference TRBV7-6 and TRBJ2-1): GAGVSQSPRYKVTKRGQDVALRCDPISGHVSLYWYRQALGQGPEFLTYFNYEAQQDKSGLPNDRFSAERPEGSISTLTIQRTEQRDSAMYRCVSSPTSGRFVSYNEQFFGPGTRLTVL.

The CDR3 spells CSVRQRAGGVEQYF. The DNA of the CDR3 is TGCAGCGTTCGACAGAGGGCGGGGGGAGTCGAGCAGTACTTC. The chain is built from TRBV29-1 and TRBJ2-5; 8 nucleotides align to TRBD2. The end of the DNA is better explained by TRBJ2-7, so the J call may be wrong. Germline loops: CDR1 SQVTM, CDR2 ANQGSEA. This CDR3 comprises 14 residues.

This clonotype has more than one count but fewer than ten. The CDR3 here is CASSNRANTGELFF. CDR3 nucleotides: TGTGCCAGCAGCAACAGGGCTAACACCGGGGAGCTGTTTTTT. This rearrangement joins TRBV21-1 to TRBJ2-2. TRBV21-1 counts as a pseudogene. CDR3 length: 14 residues.

In regard to this clonotype: A much larger clone differs by one base, so this may be a read error. The V and J genes are TRBV7-2 and TRBJ2-6, with a weak D call TRBD1 (6 bases). Germline CDR1 is SGHTA and CDR2 is FQGNSA. This CDR3 contains 17 residues. V was clipped by 6 bases and J by 8 bases, with 23 bases between them. As DNA, the CDR3 is TGTGCCAGCAGGACCACAGGGTCGAACCCCGGGCCCAACGTCCTGACTTTC. Translated, it gives CASRTTGSNPGPNVLTF.

The chain uses TRBV6-2 or TRBV6-3 and TRBJ1-1; D possibly corresponds to TRBD1 (6 bases). CDR3 length: 14 residues. The V gene lost 6 bases and the J gene lost 0 bases, with 11 bases spanning the gap. The germline V gene encodes CDR1 MNHEY and CDR2 SVGEGT. The CDR3 is CASSSGGLNTEAFF. The CDR3 DNA is TGTGCCAGCAGCTCCGGGGGCTTGAACACTGAAGCTTTCTTT.

This clonotype was seen only a few times. The rearrangement uses TRBV20-1 and TRBJ2-7; TRBD1 might be the D (7 bases). V shed 0 bases and J shed 3 bases, with 15 bases lying between them. Germline CDR1 is DFQATT and CDR2 is SNEGSKA (reference sequence). The CDR3 is 15 residues long. DNA of the CDR3: TGCAGTGCTAGAGATAACCAGGGGGGCCACTACGAGCAGTACTTC. Encoded protein: CSARDNQGGHYEQYF.

CDR3 residues: CASRPDRVADTQYF. The CDR3 DNA sequence: TGTGCCAGCAGGCCCGACAGGGTCGCAGATACGCAGTATTTT. The J gene is TRBJ2-3, the V gene TRBV6-6; the match to TRBD1 covers 7 bases. CDR3 size: 14 residues. Germline values: CDR1 MNHNY, CDR2 SVGAGI (reference sequence). Losses at the gene ends were 6 bases for V and 4 bases for J; bases not matched to a gene: 7.

As concerns this clonotype: One base away lies a much larger clone, so this may be a sequencing read error. As DNA, the CDR3 is TGTGCCAGCAGCCCTGCGGGGGGCTCTCGCGGGAGGCCCACAGATACGCAGTATTTT. Translating gives CASSPAGGSRGRPTDTQYF. This rearrangement joins TRBV3-1 to TRBJ2-3; 8 nucleotides match TRBD2. This CDR3 contains 19 residues. V was clipped by 4 bases and J by 2 bases; unmatched bases: 17. In germline, CDR1 is LGHDT, CDR2 YNNKEL (reference sequence).

In this sample, this clonotype turned up a few times. The chain carries TRBV7-9 and TRBJ2-2; 7 nucleotides line up with TRBD1. The V gene end was trimmed by 2 bases and the J gene end by 1 base; junction bases not matched to a gene: 1. CDR1 and CDR2 from the germline V gene are SEHNR and FQNEAQ (reference sequence). CDR3 length: 15 amino acids. CDR3 in amino acids: CASSLRQGNTGELFF. In DNA form, the CDR3 reads TGTGCCAGCAGCTTAAGACAGGGGAACACCGGGGAGCTGTTTTTT.

V is TRBV29-1 and J is TRBJ2-1, with 7 bases matching TRBD1. The V segment lost 5 bases and the J segment 10 bases; nucleotides outside the gene matches: 11. The CDR3 loop spans 13 amino acids. Germline V gene lookup returns CDR1 SQVTM and CDR2 ANQGSEA. The CDR3 protein is CSVTSDRAYEQFF. The CDR3 DNA sequence: TGCAGCGTTACCTCCGACAGGGCTTACGAGCAGTTCTTC.

Worth noting for this clonotype: A much larger clone is a single base away; this may be a read error. This chain links TRBV3-1 with TRBJ2-7; 10 nucleotides match TRBD2. CDR3 length: 15 amino acids. From germline, CDR1 is LGHDT and CDR2 YNNKEL (reference sequence). In nucleotides, the CDR3 is TGTGCCAGCAGCCAGACTAGCGGGTACTTTTACGGGCAGTACTTC. Translating it yields CASSQTSGYFYGQYF.

In this sample, this clonotype turned up a few times. The chain combines TRBV20-1 with TRBJ2-7; TRBD1 or TRBD2 may be the D gene (5 bases each). Germline V gives CDR1 DFQATT, CDR2 SNEGSKA (reference sequence). CDR3 size: 12 residues. Trimming stripped 0 bases from V and 3 bases from J, with 6 bases between. CDR3 nucleotides: TGCAGTGCTAGAGAGGGGGTCTACGAGCAGTACTTC. This gives the protein CSAREGVYEQYF.

Comments on this clonotype: A much bigger clone sits one base away, suggesting this may be a read error. This sequence joins TRBV5-1 and TRBJ2-5, with a weak D call TRBD1 (5 bases). The V and J ends lost 4 bases and 11 bases respectively, with 15 bases between them. This CDR3 region has 12 residues. Looked up from germline, CDR1 is SGHRS and CDR2 is YFSETQ. The CDR3 bases are TGCGCCAGCAGCCCAGGGTTTAGTGAGCAGTACTTC. Translating it yields CASSPGFSEQYF.

The sample holds one count of this clonotype. The chain links TRBV27 to TRBJ2-2, with D hard to call. CDR3 size: 10 residues. Germline-derived CDR1 and CDR2 are MNHEY and SMNVEV (reference sequence). V lost 9 bases and J lost 6, with 5 bases in between. The CDR3 sequence: CASPPGELFF. CDR3 coding DNA: TGTGCCAGTCCGCCCGGGGAGCTGTTTTTT.